This TCR beta chain was captured by sequencing in a study of beta chain features in type 1 diabetes. Study results and caveats: Type 1 diabetes patients showed a moderate but significant shortening of TCRB CDR3s in all four CD4+ subsets.

This clone was counted between two and nine times. Its antigen is not known. Donors contributed one heparinised blood draw apiece, averaging approximately 100 mL. CD4+ naive, central memory, regulatory and stem cell-like memory cells were sorted via CD45RO/CCR7/CD25/CD127/CD95/CD27. Germline values: CDR1 SGDLS, CDR2 YYNGEE. Trimming left V 3 bases short and J 1 base short, with 13 bases between. CDR3 length: 15 amino acids. Expressed TCRB transcripts were sequenced because the isolated RNA had all been reverse transcribed beforehand. Using immunoSEQ multiplex PCR, the repertoire was profiled, and TCRdb retains in-frame clones only, with some absent. The sample has around 710,000 clones; around 12% are singletons.

The source of this sequence is a man younger than 40 with type 1 diabetes. Sample: naive CD4+ T cells from blood. The chain joins TRBV9 to TRBJ1-1, with D possibly being TRBD1 (6 bases). This CDR3 reads CASSAGGQPNTEAFF. In DNA, the CDR3 is TGTGCCAGCAGCGCGGGGGGGCAGCCGAACACTGAAGCTTTCTTT.